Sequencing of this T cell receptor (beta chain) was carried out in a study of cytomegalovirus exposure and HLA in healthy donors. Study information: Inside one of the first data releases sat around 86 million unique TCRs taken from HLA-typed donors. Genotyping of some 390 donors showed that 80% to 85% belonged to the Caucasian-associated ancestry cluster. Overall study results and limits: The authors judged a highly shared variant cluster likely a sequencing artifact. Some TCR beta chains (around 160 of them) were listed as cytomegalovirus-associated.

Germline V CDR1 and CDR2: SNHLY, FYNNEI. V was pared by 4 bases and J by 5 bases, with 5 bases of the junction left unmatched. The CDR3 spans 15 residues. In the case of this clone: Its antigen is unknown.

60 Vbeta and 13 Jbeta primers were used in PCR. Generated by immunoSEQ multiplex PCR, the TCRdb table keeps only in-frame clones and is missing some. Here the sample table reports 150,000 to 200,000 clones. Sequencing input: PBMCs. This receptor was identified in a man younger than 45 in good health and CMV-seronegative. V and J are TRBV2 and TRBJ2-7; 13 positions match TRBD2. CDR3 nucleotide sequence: TGTGCCAGCAGTGCAGGACTAGCGGGGGCCCACGAGCAGTACTTC. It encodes CASSAGLAGAHEQYF.